This paragraph covers one T cell receptor (beta chain) sequence. This entry is derived from a study of blood T cell repertoires in COVID-19. Study-level background: The United States, Italy and Spain supplied acute and convalescent COVID-19 samples. Sample material is recorded as cDNA or gDNA derived from T cells, B-cell-depleted T cells, or PBMCs.

Authors' methods: Using reference gene primer amplification, nucleated cell counts were estimated. The repertoire was sequenced with immunoSEQ multiplex PCR; TCRdb's copy has only in-frame clones and lacks some. Clonal size and the V and J genes are those of that table, whereas D and trimming came from the DNA. The data contain about 400,000 clones, 86% of them seen just once; the ten biggest clones take up 7% to 7.5%. Per germline, CDR1 LGHNT and CDR2 FRNRAP. V shed 1 base, J shed 8 bases, and the junction held 6 bases outside the gene matches. The CDR3 loop spans 14 amino acids. Sequencing was done on a sample of peripheral blood. This receptor was taken from a woman in her sixties or seventies with COVID-19, enrolled during active disease. The chain links TRBV12-5 to TRBJ1-2; 8 bases align to TRBD1. For the CDR3, the DNA is TGTGCTAGTGGTTTGGCCAGGGGGCTGGGAGGCTACACCTTC. Amino acid sequence: CASGLARGLGGYTF.